This T cell receptor (beta chain) was sequenced for a study of cytotoxic CD8 clonotypes in ibrutinib-treated CLL. Points from the study as a whole: Once treatment began, public clonotypes, which were uncommon, contracted or stayed stable. Before falling back toward baseline at progression, clonality had risen at the time of ibrutinib response.

Points on this clone: Its target is not known.

Depths of 1 in 200,000 to 1 in 1 million T cells were the sequencing target. The table came from immunoSEQ multiplex PCR; TCRdb's copy has only in-frame clones and leaves some out. The sample lists some 200,000 clones; about 72% were seen once. The CDR3 consists of 14 residues. V was cut by 0 bases and J by 0 bases, with 3 bases left in between. Germline V gene lookup returns CDR1 SEHNR and CDR2 FQNEAQ (reference sequence). This chain links TRBV7-9 with TRBJ1-3; D gene unclear. The sequence came from a human donor with chronic lymphocytic leukemia. Material: PBMCs, obtained after 24 months of ibrutinib treatment. In nucleotides, the CDR3 is TGTGCCAGCAGCTTAGCTAGCTCTGGAAACACCATATATTTT. It is translated as CASSLASSGNTIYF. Complete variable domain (other parts from reference TRBV7-9 and TRBJ1-3): DTGVSQNPRHKITKRGQNVTFRCDPISEHNRLYWYRQTLGQGPEFLTYFQNEAQLEKSRLLSDRFSAERPKGSFSTLEIQRTEQGDSAMYLCASSLASSGNTIYFGEGSWLTVV.